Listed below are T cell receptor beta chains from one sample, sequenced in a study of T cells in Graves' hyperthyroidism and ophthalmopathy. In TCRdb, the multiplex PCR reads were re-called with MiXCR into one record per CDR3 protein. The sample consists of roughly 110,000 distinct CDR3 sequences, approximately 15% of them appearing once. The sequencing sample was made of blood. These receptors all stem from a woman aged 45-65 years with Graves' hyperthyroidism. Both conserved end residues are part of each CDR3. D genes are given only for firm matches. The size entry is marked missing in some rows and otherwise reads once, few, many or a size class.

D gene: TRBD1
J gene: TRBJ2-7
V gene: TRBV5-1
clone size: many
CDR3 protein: CASSLGLRQGATYEQYF
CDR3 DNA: TGCGCCAGCAGCTTGGGGTTGCGGCAGGGGGCCACCTACGAGCAGTACTTC

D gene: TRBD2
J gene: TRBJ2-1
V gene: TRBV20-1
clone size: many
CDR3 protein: CSVPAGEVYNEQFF
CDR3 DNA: TGCAGTGTCCCAGCGGGAGAAGTGTACAATGAGCAGTTCTTC

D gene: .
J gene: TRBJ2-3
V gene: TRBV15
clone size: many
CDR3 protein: CATSRDLVNTDTQYF
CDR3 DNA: TGTGCCACCAGCAGAGATCTTGTCAACACAGATACGCAGTATTTT

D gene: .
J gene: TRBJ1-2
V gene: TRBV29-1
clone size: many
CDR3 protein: CSVAAGLNYGYTF
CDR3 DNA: TGCAGCGTTGCGGCAGGGCTTAACTATGGCTACACCTTC

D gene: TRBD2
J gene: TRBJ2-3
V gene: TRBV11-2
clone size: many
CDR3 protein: CASSPPGLDFKYF
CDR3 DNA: TGTGCCAGCAGCCCTCCGGGACTAGACTTTAAGTATTTT

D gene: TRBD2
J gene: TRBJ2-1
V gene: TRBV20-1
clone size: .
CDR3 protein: CSATSSGTGTSGGNEQFF
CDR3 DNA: TGCAGTGCGACCTCTAGCGGGACCGGGACTAGCGGGGGAAATGAGCAGTTCTTC

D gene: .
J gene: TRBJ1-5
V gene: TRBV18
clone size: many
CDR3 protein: CASSDWRADQPQHF
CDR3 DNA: TGTGCCAGCTCGGACTGGAGGGCCGATCAGCCCCAGCATTTT

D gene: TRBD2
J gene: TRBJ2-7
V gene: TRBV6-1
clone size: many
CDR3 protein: CASSGGTSGIYSYEQYF
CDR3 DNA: TGTGCCAGCAGTGGTGGGACTAGCGGGATTTACTCCTACGAGCAGTACTTC

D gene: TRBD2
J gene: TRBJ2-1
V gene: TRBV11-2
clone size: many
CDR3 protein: CASSTGLATYNEQFF
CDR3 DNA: TGTGCCAGCAGCACCGGACTAGCGACCTACAATGAGCAGTTCTTC

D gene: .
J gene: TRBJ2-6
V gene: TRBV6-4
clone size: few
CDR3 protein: CASSTSSGANVLTF
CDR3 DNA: TGTGCCAGCAGTACTAGCTCTGGGGCCAACGTCCTGACTTTC

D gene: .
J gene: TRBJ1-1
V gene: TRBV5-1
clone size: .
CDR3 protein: CASSVGASMNTEAFF
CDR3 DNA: TGCGCCAGCAGCGTTGGGGCTAGCATGAACACTGAAGCTTTCTTT

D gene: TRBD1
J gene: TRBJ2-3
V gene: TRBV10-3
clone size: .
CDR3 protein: CAISPGGGTDTQYF
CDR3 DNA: TGTGCCATCAGCCCAGGGGGCGGCACAGATACGCAGTATTTT

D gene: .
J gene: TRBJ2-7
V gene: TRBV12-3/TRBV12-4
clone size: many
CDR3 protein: CASTPGDSYEQYF
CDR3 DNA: TGTGCCAGCACCCCAGGGGACTCCTACGAGCAGTACTTC

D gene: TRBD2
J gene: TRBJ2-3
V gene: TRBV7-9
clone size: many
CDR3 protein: CASSFQTGGYPADTQYF
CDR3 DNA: TGTGCCAGCAGCTTTCAGACGGGAGGATATCCAGCAGATACGCAGTATTTT

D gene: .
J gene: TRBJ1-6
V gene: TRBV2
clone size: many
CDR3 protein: CASSAYSRNSPLHF
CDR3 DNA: TGTGCCAGCAGTGCTTACAGTAGGAATTCACCCCTCCACTTT